This T cell receptor (beta chain) emerged from a study of blood T cell repertoires in COVID-19. Generated by immunoSEQ multiplex PCR, the TCRdb table keeps only in-frame clones and is missing some. The sample holds 100,000 to 150,000 clones, 75% to 90% seen once. The V end lost 5 bases, the J end lost 8 bases, and 10 bases lay between the germline ends. The CDR3 spans 12 residues. Germline assignment: CDR1 LNHDA and CDR2 SQIVND (reference sequence). The rearrangement links TRBV19 to TRBJ2-1; a weak D match, TRBD1 (6 bases). The clonotype originates from a man in his 60s with COVID-19, enrolled during active disease. Sequences were obtained from peripheral blood. CDR3: CASSPWGHEQFF. As DNA, the CDR3 is TGTGCCAGTAGTCCATGGGGGCATGAGCAGTTCTTC.